A single sample gave rise to the 17 T cell receptor beta chains below, sequenced in a study of tissue T cells after allogeneic stem cell transplantation. The method was immunoSEQ multiplex PCR; TCRdb's version includes in-frame clones alone and lacks a portion of them. The table records 12,000 or so clones, 70% of them present only once. The source material was tissue from the right colon, sampled at autopsy. The receptors were sampled from a woman aged 18-49 years with breast cancer.

The rearrangement uses TRBV9 and TRBJ2-4; 13 bases align to TRBD2. With 3 bases clipped from V and 0 bases from J, the junction kept 6 bases outside the gene matches. This CDR3 comprises 18 residues. Germline V gene sequence: CDR1 SGDLS, CDR2 YYNGEE. This CDR3 reads CASSAGLAGEIAKNIQYF. The CDR3 coding sequence is TGTGCCAGCAGCGCAGGACTAGCGGGAGAGATAGCCAAAAACATTCAGTACTTC. The full variable domain, its missing parts supplied by reference TRBV9 and TRBJ2-4, is DSGVTQTPKHLITATGQRVTLRCSPRSGDLSVYWYQQSLDQGLQFLIQYYNGEERAKGNILERFSAQQFPDLHSELNLSSLELGDSALYFCASSAGLAGEIAKNIQYFGAGTRLSVL.

The V gene is TRBV14, the J gene TRBJ2-1; D may be TRBD2 (6 bases). Trimming pared 0 bases from V and 2 bases from J, leaving 11 bases between. The germline gives CDR1 SGHDN, CDR2 FVKESK. This CDR3 has 16 residues. CDR3 residues: CASSQESGRAYNEQFF. CDR3 DNA sequence: TGTGCCAGCAGCCAAGAGTCCGGGAGAGCCTACAATGAGCAGTTCTTC.

This clone was observed a handful of times. This rearrangement joins TRBV11-3 to TRBJ2-5, with a weak D call TRBD2 (5 bases). The CDR3 runs to 13 residues. Germline assignment: CDR1 SGHNT and CDR2 YENEEA. V lost 4 bases and J lost 5, with 11 bases in between. The CDR3 is CASSWGRDETQYF. CDR3 coding DNA: TGTGCCAGCAGCTGGGGTCGGGATGAGACCCAGTACTTC.

The chain employs TRBV7-2 and TRBJ2-7, with a weak D call TRBD1 (7 bases). Deletions cut 0 bases from V and 3 bases from J, with 12 bases between. CDR3 size: 15 residues. The V gene's germline CDR1 is SGHTA and CDR2 FQGNSA. This chain's CDR3 is CASSLAVQGGYEQYF. The CDR3 bases are TGTGCCAGCAGCTTAGCGGTTCAGGGGGGCTACGAGCAGTACTTC. The complete variable domain, with remaining parts taken from reference TRBV7-2 and TRBJ2-7, reads GAGVSQSPSNKVTEKGKDVELRCDPISGHTALYWYRQSLGQGLEFLIYFQGNSAPDKSGLPSDRFSAERTGGSVSTLTIQRTQQEDSAVYLCASSLAVQGGYEQYFGPGTRLTVT.

The CDR3 region is CASSPSGGNSPLHF. Here the CDR3 DNA reads TGTGCCAGCTCACCAAGCGGGGGAAATTCACCCCTCCACTTT. The chain has TRBV18 and TRBJ1-6, with TRBD1 as a possible D gene (5 bases). This CDR3 has 14 amino acids. V lost 2 bases to trimming and J lost 7 bases, with 9 bases between them. The germline V gene has CDR1 KGHSH and CDR2 LQKENI.

The chain recombines TRBV20-1 with TRBJ2-7; the D call may be TRBD1 or TRBD2 (5 bases each). V was shortened by 3 bases and J by 0 bases, with 15 bases between the two germline ends. The CDR3 extends over 15 amino acids. Germline values: CDR1 DFQATT, CDR2 SNEGSKA (reference sequence). The CDR3 DNA reads as TGCAGTGCTAGTGGGGACCGGCGAAGCTCCTACGAGCAGTACTTC. Protein product: CSASGDRRSSYEQYF.

The chain uses TRBV29-1 and TRBJ2-1; 7 nucleotides align to TRBD1. Germline V gene data show CDR1 as SQVTM and CDR2 as ANQGSEA. This CDR3 has 15 residues. Losses at the gene ends were 8 bases for V and 5 bases for J; bases not matched to a gene: 15. This chain's CDR3 is CSFTGVGSVDNEQFF. Here the CDR3 DNA reads TGCAGCTTTACAGGGGTTGGTAGCGTCGACAATGAGCAGTTCTTC.

For the CDR3, the DNA is TGTGCCAGCAGTCCGCCGGGACAGGGGCGAAGGAATGAGCAGTTCTTC. Translating it yields CASSPPGQGRRNEQFF. The rearrangement joins TRBV6-6 to TRBJ2-1; TRBD1 agrees at 10 bases. The CDR3 spans 16 residues. CDR1 and CDR2 (germline): MNHNY, SVGAGI (reference sequence). Germline trimming cut 5 bases from V and 7 bases from J; bases unmatched to any gene: 11.

The chain joins TRBV11-3 to TRBJ2-2; D remains ambiguous. V was shortened by 5 bases and J by 6 bases, with 7 bases between the two germline ends. The germline V gene encodes CDR1 SGHNT and CDR2 YENEEA. The length of the CDR3 is 12 residues. CDR3 sequence reads: CASSPQSGELFF. In nucleotides, the CDR3 is TGTGCCAGCAGCCCGCAATCCGGGGAGCTGTTTTTT.

This clone was recorded a few times. CDR3 DNA: TGTGCCAGTAGTACCCAGGTTTTCTCCTATAATTCACCCCTCCACTTT. Its protein is CASSTQVFSYNSPLHF. This rearrangement joins TRBV19 to TRBJ1-6; D is uncertain. The V gene's germline CDR1 is LNHDA and CDR2 SQIVND (reference sequence). This CDR3 is 16 amino acids long. Between the trimmed V and J ends, which lost 4 bases and 0 bases, there was a span of 10 bases. Full variable domain (outside the CDR3, taken from reference TRBV19 and TRBJ1-6): DGGITQSPKYLFRKEGQNVTLSCEQNLNHDAMYWYRQDPGQGLRLIYYSQIVNDFQKGDIAEGYSVSREKKESFPLTVTSAQKNPTAFYLCASSTQVFSYNSPLHFGNGTRLTVT.

The chain has TRBV5-1 and TRBJ2-3; D possibly corresponds to TRBD2 (5 bases). CDR3 length: 14 amino acids. Germline CDR1 is SGHRS and CDR2 is YFSETQ. Trimming pared 0 bases from V and 2 bases from J, leaving 7 bases between. CDR3 region: CASSLGRATDTQYF. CDR3 in DNA: TGCGCCAGCAGCTTGGGGCGGGCCACAGATACGCAGTATTTT.

The V gene is TRBV7-9, the J gene TRBJ2-2; maybe TRBD2 (5 bases). The germline CDR1 and CDR2 sequences are SEHNR and FQNEAQ (reference sequence). V was cut by 6 bases and J by 7 bases, with 18 bases left in between. The CDR3 consists of 15 residues. The CDR3 DNA follows: TGTGCCAGCAGTGTTCACCGGGATTCTAGCGGGGAGCTGTTTTTT. Protein product: CASSVHRDSSGELFF.

The chain uses TRBV3-1 (or the pseudogene TRBV3-2) and TRBJ2-7; possibly TRBD1 or TRBD2 for D (5 bases each). The V end lost 3 bases, the J end lost 6 bases, and 15 bases lay between the germline ends. The V gene's germline CDR1 is LGHDT and CDR2 YNNKEL (reference sequence). CDR3 length: 14 residues. The CDR3 spells CASSQSGSPVEQYF. Written as DNA, the CDR3 is TGTGCCAGCAGCCAGTCAGGGAGTCCGGTCGAGCAGTACTTC.

The V call is TRBV11-2, the J call TRBJ2-7; TRBD1 is a possible D gene (5 bases). This CDR3 is built from 14 residues. V was trimmed by 0 bases and J by 6 bases, leaving 12 bases between them. Germline V gene sequence: CDR1 SGHAT, CDR2 FQNNGV. CDR3 protein: CASSLDQGPGEQYF. The DNA of the CDR3 is TGTGCCAGCAGCTTAGACCAGGGCCCGGGCGAGCAGTACTTC.

This clone was seen only a few times. J is TRBJ2-2 and V is TRBV18; TRBD2 aligns across 8 bases. Looked up from germline, CDR1 is KGHSH and CDR2 is LQKENI. The CDR3 consists of 14 residues. Trimming at V came to 7 bases and at J to 4 bases, leaving 5 bases not matched to a gene. CDR3 in DNA: TGTGCCAGCTTCGCGGGAGGCGGCACCGGGGAGCTGTTTTTT. Translation gives CASFAGGGTGELFF.

This clone has a single count. The rearrangement uses TRBV19 and TRBJ1-5; the D gene is possibly TRBD1 (5 bases). The CDR3 has 15 residues. Trimming cost V 7 bases and J 0 bases, with 13 bases left between them. Germline V gives CDR1 LNHDA, CDR2 SQIVND (reference sequence). In nucleotides, the CDR3 is TGTGCCAGTATGGCGACAGACCATAGCAATCAGCCCCAGCATTTT. The encoded protein is CASMATDHSNQPQHF.

This clone was seen a single time. Within the sample, other DNA sequences also encode this same CDR3. The J gene is TRBJ2-7, the V gene TRBV6-5; possibly TRBD1 for D (6 bases). Trimming took 6 bases from V and 0 from J, leaving 12 bases between them. The CDR3 has 14 amino acids. Germline V gene lookup returns CDR1 MNHEY and CDR2 SVGAGI. For the CDR3, the DNA is TGTGCCAGCAGCCTCCAGGACAGCTCCTACGAGCAGTACTTC. The encoded protein is CASSLQDSSYEQYF.